These 2 T cell receptor beta chains were sequenced from one sample in a study of post-analysis software for immune sequencing data. Broader study findings: Five TRBV segments, TRBV5-6, TRBV5-1 and TRBV20-1 among them, were found more frequent in patients than controls.

The authors incorporated unique molecular identifiers into the TCR beta cDNA libraries. From the PCR reads, TCRdb called clonotypes with MiXCR, one entry per CDR3 protein. The sample records about 540,000 distinct CDR3 sequences, around a third being singletons. For these receptors, no antigen is known. The sequenced sample was blood. The receptors shown here come from a girl between 2 and 17 years old with multiple sclerosis.

The chain joins TRBV5-5 to TRBJ2-3, with 7 bases aligning to TRBD2. J lost 0 bases, V lost 4 bases, and 14 bases had no gene match. The CDR3 sequence is 18 residues long. CDR1 SGHKS and CDR2 YYEKEE come from the germline V gene (reference sequence). The CDR3 region has the DNA TGTGCCAGCAGCCATGGCGGGGGTTTTTTTTCAAGCACAGATACGCAGTATTTT. Protein sequence: CASSHGGGFFSSTDTQYF.

This clonotype was observed a handful of times. This rearrangement joins TRBV4-1 to TRBJ1-1, with 8 bases identical to TRBD1. Germline values: CDR1 MGHRA, CDR2 YSYEKL. V shed 1 base and J 5 bases; nucleotides not matched to a gene: 12. The CDR3 extends over 17 amino acids. CDR3 DNA sequence: TGCGCCAGCAGCCAAGTCTTCTCAGGACAGGGAACAACTGAAGCTTTCTTT. Protein sequence: CASSQVFSGQGTTEAFF.